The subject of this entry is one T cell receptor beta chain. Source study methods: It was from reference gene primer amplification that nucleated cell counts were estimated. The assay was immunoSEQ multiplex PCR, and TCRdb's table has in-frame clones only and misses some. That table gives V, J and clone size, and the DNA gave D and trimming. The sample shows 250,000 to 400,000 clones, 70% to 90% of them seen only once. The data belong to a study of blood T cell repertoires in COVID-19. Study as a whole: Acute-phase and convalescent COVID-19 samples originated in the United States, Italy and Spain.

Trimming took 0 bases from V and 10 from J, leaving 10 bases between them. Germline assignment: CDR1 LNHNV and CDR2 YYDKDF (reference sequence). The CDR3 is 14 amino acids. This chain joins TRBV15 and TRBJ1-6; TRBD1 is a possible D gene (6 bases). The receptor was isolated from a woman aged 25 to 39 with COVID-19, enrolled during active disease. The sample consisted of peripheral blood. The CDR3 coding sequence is TGTGCCACCAGCAGAGACAGGGGCGGGTCACCCCTCCACTTT. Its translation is CATSRDRGGSPLHF.